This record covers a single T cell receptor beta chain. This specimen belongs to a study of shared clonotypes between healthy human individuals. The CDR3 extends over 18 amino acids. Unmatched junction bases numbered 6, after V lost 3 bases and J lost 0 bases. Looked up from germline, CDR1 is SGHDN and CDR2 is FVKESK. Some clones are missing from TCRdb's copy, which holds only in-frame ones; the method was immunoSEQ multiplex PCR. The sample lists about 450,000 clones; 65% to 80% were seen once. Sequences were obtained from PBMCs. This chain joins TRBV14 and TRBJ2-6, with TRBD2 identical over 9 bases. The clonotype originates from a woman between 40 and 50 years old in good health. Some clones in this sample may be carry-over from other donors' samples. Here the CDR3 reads CASSHTEREVSGANVLTF. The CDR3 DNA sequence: TGTGCCAGCAGCCATACGGAGCGGGAGGTCTCTGGGGCCAACGTCCTGACTTTC.